The source of this TCR beta chain is a study of response to subunit inactivated influenza vaccine. Study outcomes and limitations: The authors suggested that few new T cells are recruited per seasonal influenza vaccination.

As for this clonotype: No antigen is known for it.

There are 15 residues in the CDR3. V shed 6 bases, J shed 4 bases, and the junction held 8 bases outside the gene matches. TCRdb re-called the RT-PCR reads through MiXCR, storing one row per CDR3 protein. The sample carries some 500,000 distinct CDR3 sequences, approximately 15% recorded once. The sequence came from a man between 50 and 69 years old who received an inactivated influenza vaccine. Here the sequenced sample was CD4+ T cells sorted from PBMCs, taken less than 30 months after vaccination. The chain links TRBV12-3 or TRBV12-4 to TRBJ1-4, with TRBD1 identical over 7 bases. In DNA, the CDR3 is TGTGCCAGCAGGACACAGGGGTTCGGTAATGAAAAACTGTTTTTT. Translated: CASRTQGFGNEKLFF.